This T cell receptor (beta chain) was sequenced for a study of monozygotic twins with inflammatory bowel disease. Findings and limits, study-wide: IBD-affected twins scored below their healthy co-twins in TCRbeta diversity (inverse Simpson). Patient repertoire variability may have increased through differing immunosuppressive treatments.

Researchers ran eight separate cDNA reactions for each sample. From the 5' RACE reads, TCRdb lists one entry per CDR3 protein and no DNA. The sample totals around 450,000 distinct CDR3 sequences. The CDR3 is 14 amino acids. CDR1 SGHRS and CDR2 YFSETQ come from the germline V gene. On this clonotype: Its specificity is not known.

The sample taken for sequencing was blood. The sequence came from a human donor with ulcerative colitis or Crohn's disease, or a healthy co-twin of an affected twin (not recorded which). The chain has TRBV5-1 and TRBJ2-7; the TCRdb D gene call, TRBD1, has no DNA to confirm it. CDR3 protein: CASPSGQSSYEQYF. Based on the CDR3 plus reference TRBV5-1 and TRBJ2-7, the full variable domain is KAGVTQTPRYLIKTRGQQVTLSCSPISGHRSVSWYQQTPGQGLQFLFEYFSETQRNKGNFPGRFSGRQFSNSRSEMNVSTLELGDSALYLCASPSGQSSYEQYFGPGTRLTVT.